Described below is a single T cell receptor (beta chain) sequence and its context. Its antigen remains unknown. Sequencing used immunoSEQ multiplex PCR; TCRdb keeps in-frame clones, though not all of them. The table lists roughly 1,500,000 clones, nearly 99% of them singletons, with less than 0.55% in the top ten. The data were taken from a study of shared clonotypes between healthy human individuals. General study results and limits: The expectation was that sequencing depth would affect clonotype sharing among donors. When compared with the clonotypes that were shared by all four sorted-subset donors, the non-shared clonotypes turned out to have lower generation probabilities. Naive subsets tended to show greater estimated richness than memory subsets.

V lost 5 bases to trimming and J lost 0 bases; unmatched junction nucleotides: 4. The CDR3 is made up of 15 amino acids. CDR1 is MDHEN, CDR2 SYDVKM, per germline. The rearrangement joins TRBV28 to TRBJ1-5; 7 bases are a match to TRBD1. The sample comprised naive CD4+ T cells sorted from blood. The subset was: CD45RA+ positively selected. The receptor was isolated from a man aged 25-45 years in good health. CDR3 DNA sequence: TGTGCCAGCAGTGTGACAGGGACTAGCAATCAGCCCCAGCATTTT. Its protein product is CASSVTGTSNQPQHF.